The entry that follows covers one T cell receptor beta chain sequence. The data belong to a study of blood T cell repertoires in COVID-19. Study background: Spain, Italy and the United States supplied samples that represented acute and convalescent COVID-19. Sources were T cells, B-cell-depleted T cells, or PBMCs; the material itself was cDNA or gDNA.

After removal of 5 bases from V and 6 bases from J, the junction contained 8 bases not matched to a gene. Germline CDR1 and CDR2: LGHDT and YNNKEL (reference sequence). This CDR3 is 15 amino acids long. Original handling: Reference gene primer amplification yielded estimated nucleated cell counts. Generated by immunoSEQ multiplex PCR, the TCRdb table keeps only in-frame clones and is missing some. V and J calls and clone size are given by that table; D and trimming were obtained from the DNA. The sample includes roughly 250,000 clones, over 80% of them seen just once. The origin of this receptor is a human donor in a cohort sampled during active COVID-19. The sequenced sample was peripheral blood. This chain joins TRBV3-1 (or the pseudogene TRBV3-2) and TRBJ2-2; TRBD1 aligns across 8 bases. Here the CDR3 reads CASSYDRGSAGELFF. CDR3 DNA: TGTGCCAGCAGCTACGACAGGGGCTCGGCCGGGGAGCTGTTTTTT.